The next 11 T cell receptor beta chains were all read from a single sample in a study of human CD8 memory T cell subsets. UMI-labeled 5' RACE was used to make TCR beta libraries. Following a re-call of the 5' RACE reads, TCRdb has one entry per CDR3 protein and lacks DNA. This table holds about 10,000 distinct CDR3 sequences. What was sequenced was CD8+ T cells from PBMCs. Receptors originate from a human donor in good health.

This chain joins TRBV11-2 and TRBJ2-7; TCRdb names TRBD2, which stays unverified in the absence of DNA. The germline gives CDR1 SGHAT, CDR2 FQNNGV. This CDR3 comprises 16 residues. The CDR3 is CASSSQTSGDVYEQYF.

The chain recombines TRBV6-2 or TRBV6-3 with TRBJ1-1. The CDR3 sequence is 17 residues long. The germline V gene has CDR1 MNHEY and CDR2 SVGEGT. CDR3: CASSYSLDGPGNTEAFF.

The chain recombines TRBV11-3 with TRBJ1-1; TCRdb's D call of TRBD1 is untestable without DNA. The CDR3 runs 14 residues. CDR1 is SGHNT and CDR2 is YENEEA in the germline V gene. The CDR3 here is CASSLEPGGTEAFF.

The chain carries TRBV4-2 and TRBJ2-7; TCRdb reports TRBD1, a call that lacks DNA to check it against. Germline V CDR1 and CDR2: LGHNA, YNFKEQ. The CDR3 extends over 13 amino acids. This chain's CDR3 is CASSQGLDYEQYF.

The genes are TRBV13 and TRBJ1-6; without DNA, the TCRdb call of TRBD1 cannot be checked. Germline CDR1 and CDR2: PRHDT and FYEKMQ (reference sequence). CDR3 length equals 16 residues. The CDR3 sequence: CASSLGGRNYNSPLHF.

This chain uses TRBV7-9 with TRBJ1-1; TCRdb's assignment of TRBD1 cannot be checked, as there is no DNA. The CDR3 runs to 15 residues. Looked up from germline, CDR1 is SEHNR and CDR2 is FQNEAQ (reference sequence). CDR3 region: CASSFRQGSVTEAFF.

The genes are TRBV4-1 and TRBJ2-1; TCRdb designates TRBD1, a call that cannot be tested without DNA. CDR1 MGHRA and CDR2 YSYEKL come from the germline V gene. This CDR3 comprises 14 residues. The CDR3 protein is CASSPGTGYNEQFF.

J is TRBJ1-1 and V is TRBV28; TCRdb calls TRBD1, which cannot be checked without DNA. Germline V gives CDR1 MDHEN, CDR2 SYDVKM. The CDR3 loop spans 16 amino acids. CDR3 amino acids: CASSFHQITGVPEAFF.

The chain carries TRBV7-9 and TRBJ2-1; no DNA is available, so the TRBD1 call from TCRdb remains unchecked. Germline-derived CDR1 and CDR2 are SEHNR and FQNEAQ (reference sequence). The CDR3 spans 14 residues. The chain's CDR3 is CASSLAKYPLEQFF.

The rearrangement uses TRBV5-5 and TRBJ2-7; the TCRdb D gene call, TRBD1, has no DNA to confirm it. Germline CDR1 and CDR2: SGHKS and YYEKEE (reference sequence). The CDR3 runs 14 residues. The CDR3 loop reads CASSSTGTDYEQYF.

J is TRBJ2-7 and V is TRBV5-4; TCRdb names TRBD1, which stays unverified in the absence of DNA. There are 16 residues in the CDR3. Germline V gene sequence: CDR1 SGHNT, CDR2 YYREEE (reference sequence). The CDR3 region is CASSDGTAALSYEQYF.